Below are 15 T cell receptor beta chains sequenced from a single sample in a study of blood T cell repertoires in COVID-19 (dated by TCRdb to between 2020 and 2021). Receptors were amplified or captured by the immunoSEQ multiplex PCR assay. In its TCRdb copy, this immuneACCESS table keeps in-frame sequences only and misses some clones. Where compared with another copy, unresolved V genes explain less than half of these, and the others have no known cause. For this sample the table gives approximately 70,000 clones, of which approximately 90% were detected only once. The top ten hold approximately 19% of the sample. Sequencing used peripheral blood. These receptors all stem from a human donor in a cohort sampled during active COVID-19.

The chain recombines TRBV19 with TRBJ2-1; 11 bases line up with TRBD2. The V gene end was trimmed by 7 bases and the J gene end by 7 bases; junction bases not matched to a gene: 9. Looked up from germline, CDR1 is LNHDA and CDR2 is SQIVND (reference sequence). This CDR3 has 15 residues. The CDR3 protein is CASIKTSSGRNEQFF. CDR3 coding DNA: TGTGCCAGTATAAAAACGTCTAGCGGGAGGAATGAGCAGTTCTTC.

The CDR3 spells CASSPGQEYEQYF. The CDR3 DNA sequence: TGTGCCAGCAGCCCGGGACAGGAATACGAGCAGTACTTC. The V gene is TRBV7-7, the J gene TRBJ2-7; TRBD1 aligns across 8 bases. This CDR3 contains 13 residues. Germline V lookup: CDR1 SSHAT, CDR2 FNYEAQ (reference sequence). The junction had 4 bases not matched to a gene; V was cut back by 5 bases and J by 4 bases.

The V gene is TRBV6-2 or TRBV6-3, the J gene TRBJ2-1; TRBD2 aligns across 10 bases. The CDR3 loop spans 16 amino acids. The V gene's germline CDR1 is MNHEY and CDR2 SVGEGT. J was trimmed by 5 bases and V by 5 bases; bases with no gene match: 9. The CDR3 region is CASSPTERGGNNEQFF. CDR3 coding DNA: TGTGCCAGCAGTCCGACGGAGCGGGGGGGCAACAATGAGCAGTTCTTC.

This clone was counted a few times. This rearrangement joins TRBV9 to TRBJ1-1; 7 bases are shared with TRBD1. The V and J ends lost 4 bases and 0 bases, in that order; junction bases with no gene match: 9. This CDR3 has 16 amino acids. Germline CDR1 and CDR2: SGDLS and YYNGEE. The CDR3 spells CASSPLRTGLNTEAFF. CDR3 sequence (DNA): TGTGCCAGCAGCCCCCTACGGACAGGTCTGAACACTGAAGCTTTCTTT.

By share, this clone ranks as medium-sized. CDR3 region: CASSPAGTGLHNEQFF. In DNA form, the CDR3 reads TGTGCCAGCTCACCAGCCGGGACAGGGCTTCACAATGAGCAGTTCTTC. The V gene is TRBV18, the J gene TRBJ2-1; the match to TRBD1 covers 9 bases. The germline V gene has CDR1 KGHSH and CDR2 LQKENI. This CDR3 contains 16 residues. With 2 bases clipped from V and 5 bases from J, the junction kept 7 bases outside the gene matches.

The CDR3 DNA sequence: TGTGCCAGCGACGGGAGTGGCACAGATACGCAGTATTTT. Translating gives CASDGSGTDTQYF. This chain joins TRBV6-5 and TRBJ2-3; maybe TRBD2 (6 bases). The ends were cut back, 8 bases at V and 1 base at J, with 10 bases in the middle. CDR3 size: 13 residues. Germline V CDR1 and CDR2: MNHEY, SVGAGI.

The chain has TRBV6-1 and TRBJ1-5; 7 bases are a match to TRBD1. Germline loops: CDR1 MNHNS, CDR2 SASEGT. CDR3 length: 16 residues. J gave up 2 bases and V 4 bases, and 8 bases lay outside the gene matches. The CDR3 loop reads CASSVRDSRGNQPQHF. The DNA for the CDR3 is TGTGCCAGCAGTGTCCGGGACAGTAGAGGCAATCAGCCCCAGCATTTT.

The chain couples TRBV5-1 to TRBJ1-1; D is undetermined. The CDR3 loop spans 13 amino acids. The V gene lost 0 bases and the J gene lost 4 bases, with 7 bases spanning the gap. Germline CDR1 reads SGHRS; CDR2 reads YFSETQ. CDR3 region: CASSLVSGTEAFF. The CDR3, as DNA: TGCGCCAGCAGCTTGGTTTCGGGCACTGAAGCTTTCTTT.

The chain has TRBV2 and TRBJ2-2; D remains ambiguous. Germline-derived CDR1 and CDR2 are SNHLY and FYNNEI. The CDR3 loop spans 14 amino acids. V shed 7 bases and J shed 5 bases, with 14 bases lying between them. CDR3 sequence (DNA): TGTGCCAGCACAAAGGAGACGAGGACCGGGGAGCTGTTTTTT. It yields the protein CASTKETRTGELFF.

The chain employs TRBV10-2 and TRBJ2-1, with TRBD2 matching 12 bases. This CDR3 is built from 16 residues. The germline gives CDR1 WSHSY, CDR2 SAAADI. Germline trimming cut 3 bases from V and 6 bases from J; bases unmatched to any gene: 6. The CDR3 DNA is TGCGCCAGCAGTGATCCGGGACTAGCGGGCCTCAATGAGCAGTTCTTC. Residues: CASSDPGLAGLNEQFF.

This clone has a single count. The chain combines TRBV7-2 with TRBJ2-3; 10 bases map to TRBD2. The CDR3 totals 17 residues. Germline V gene lookup returns CDR1 SGHTA and CDR2 FQGNSA. J gave up 1 base and V 2 bases, and 6 bases lay outside the gene matches. The CDR3 bases are TGTGCCAGCAGCTTATTAGCGGGGGGTCTGGGCACAGATACGCAGTATTTT. Its translation: CASSLLAGGLGTDTQYF.

The genes are TRBV19 and TRBJ1-4; TRBD1 matches at 12 bases. Germline values: CDR1 LNHDA, CDR2 SQIVND (reference sequence). CDR3 length: 20 residues. J lost 0 bases, V lost 10 bases, and 18 bases had no gene match. In DNA form, the CDR3 reads TGTGCCACTAGGACCGGGACAGGGGGCTTCTGGGCCTCAACTAATGAAAAACTGTTTTTT. Translating it yields CATRTGTGGFWASTNEKLFF.

The rearrangement uses TRBV6-6 and TRBJ1-2; the D gene is possibly TRBD1 (6 bases). Trimming cost V 0 bases and J 3 bases, with 8 bases left between them. The CDR3 length is 14 residues. Germline V lookup: CDR1 MNHNY, CDR2 SVGAGI (reference sequence). The DNA of the CDR3 is TGTGCCAGCAGTTACTCGGCAGGGGACTATGGCTACACCTTC. It encodes CASSYSAGDYGYTF.

This clone was seen only once. This sample also contains other DNA sequences that code for the same CDR3. The chain carries TRBV6-5 and TRBJ1-2, with TRBD1 matching over 10 bases. With V trimmed by 0 bases and J by 2 bases, 0 bases remained unmatched. The CDR3 is 15 amino acids. Germline V gene lookup returns CDR1 MNHEY and CDR2 SVGAGI. The CDR3 nucleotides read TGTGCCAGCAGTTACTCGGGACAGGGGAACTATGGCTACACCTTC. It specifies CASSYSGQGNYGYTF.

This chain's CDR3 is CASKLDSMNTEAFF. The CDR3 DNA sequence: TGTGCCAGCAAGTTAGACAGCATGAACACTGAAGCTTTCTTT. The gene calls are TRBV3-1 (or the pseudogene TRBV3-2) and TRBJ1-1; D might be TRBD1 (5 bases). The V gene lost 7 bases and the J gene lost 0 bases, with 12 bases spanning the gap. The germline V gene encodes CDR1 LGHDT and CDR2 YNNKEL (reference sequence). CDR3 length: 14 residues.